The clone carrying this TCR beta chain showed up just once. The antigen is undetermined. At one of its ends the junction is not consistent with the germline gene, which may arise from a read error. This sample is drawn from a study of T cell repertoires in aging, cancer and after chemotherapy. The CDR3 consists of 15 residues. Germline V gives CDR1 SNHLY, CDR2 FYNNEI. General study findings and limits: Age-matched healthy donors had significantly more diverse, less clonal blood TCR repertoires than untreated cancer patients. These repertoire data do not allow conclusions about immunological memory after chemotherapy.

The template was genomic DNA from peripheral blood, not RNA. TRB rearrangements spanning V, D and J were amplified using mixed TRB-A/B primers. Each CDR3 protein gets one entry after TCRdb re-called the multiplex PCR reads with MiXCR. Of about 6,200 distinct CDR3 sequences in the sample, roughly 28% were seen once. The V call is TRBV2, the J call TRBJ2-2; a possible D gene is TRBD1 (6 bases). The material sequenced was blood. The sequence came from a human donor in good health. The CDR3 bases are TGTGCCAGCAGTCAGGGCTACGCAAGCTACAGGGAGCAGTTTTTT. Amino acids: CASSQGYASYREQFF.